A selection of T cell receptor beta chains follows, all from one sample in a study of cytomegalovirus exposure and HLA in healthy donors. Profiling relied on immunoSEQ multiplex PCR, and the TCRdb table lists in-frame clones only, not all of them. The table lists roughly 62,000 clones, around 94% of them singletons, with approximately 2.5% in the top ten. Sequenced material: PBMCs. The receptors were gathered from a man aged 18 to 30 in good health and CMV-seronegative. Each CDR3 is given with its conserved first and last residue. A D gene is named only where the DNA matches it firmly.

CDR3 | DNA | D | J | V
CASSVTSGSTDTQYF | TGTGCCAGCAGTGTGACTAGCGGGTCCACAGATACGCAGTATTTT | TRBD2 | TRBJ2-3 | TRBV6-4
CASSAVWGQNTEAFF | TGTGCCAGCAGTGCCGTTTGGGGCCAGAACACTGAAGCTTTCTTT | - | TRBJ1-1 | TRBV25-1
CASKREKLFF | TGTGCCAGCAAACGGGAAAAACTGTTTTTT | - | TRBJ1-4 | TRBV2
CASSLEARREQFF | TGTGCCAGCAGCTTAGAAGCGAGGCGGGAGCAGTTCTTC | - | TRBJ2-1 | TRBV7-2
CASSRQGDEQYF | TGCGCCAGCAGCCGACAGGGGGACGAGCAGTACTTC | TRBD1 | TRBJ2-7 | TRBV5-1
CASSPGAGSSYEQYF | TGTGCCAGCTCACCAGGCGCCGGGAGCTCCTACGAGCAGTACTTC | - | TRBJ2-7 | TRBV18
CASSLDRGMNTEAFF | TGTGCCAGCAGTCTCGACAGGGGAATGAACACTGAAGCTTTCTTT | TRBD1 | TRBJ1-1 | TRBV11-3
CASSKGAFFYGYTF | TGTGCCAGCAGCAAGGGGGCCTTTTTCTATGGCTACACCTTC | - | TRBJ1-2 | TRBV21-1
CASIPGGGSYEQYF | TGTGCCAGCATTCCCGGCGGGGGCTCCTACGAGCAGTACTTC | TRBD2 | TRBJ2-7 | TRBV28
CASSSPGLVDTQYF | TGTGCCAGCAGCTCCCCCGGACTAGTCGATACGCAGTATTTT | TRBD2 | TRBJ2-3 | TRBV5-4